The 23 T cell receptor beta chains in this list originate from one sample, sequenced in a study of blood T cell repertoires in COVID-19. Profiling relied on immunoSEQ multiplex PCR, and the TCRdb table lists in-frame clones only, not all of them. This table holds some 120,000 clones, 88% found once. Sequenced sample: peripheral blood. These receptors were taken from a human donor in a cohort sampled during active COVID-19.

The V call is TRBV5-5, the J call TRBJ2-5; unclear D gene. The CDR3 sequence is 14 residues long. V was trimmed by 0 bases and J by 9 bases, leaving 15 bases between them. Germline CDR1 is SGHKS and CDR2 is YYEKEE (reference sequence). CDR3 residues: CASSLDQTPRAQYF. The CDR3, as DNA: TGTGCCAGCAGCTTGGACCAGACCCCCCGGGCCCAGTACTTC.

In its sample, this clone was seen once. The chain uses TRBV2 and TRBJ1-2, with D possibly being TRBD1 (6 bases). This CDR3 is 14 amino acids long. CDR1 and CDR2 (germline): SNHLY, FYNNEI. V was cut by 7 bases and J by 6 bases, with 18 bases left in between. The CDR3 spells CASTGGQHDDGYTF. In DNA, the CDR3 is TGTGCCAGCACTGGAGGACAGCACGATGATGGCTACACCTTC.

V usage is TRBV19 and J usage is TRBJ1-6; 9 nucleotides align to TRBD1. The ends lost 5 bases at V and 8 bases at J; junction bases unmatched: 4. CDR3 size: 14 residues. The germline V gene has CDR1 LNHDA and CDR2 SQIVND (reference sequence). CDR3 amino acids: CASSSRDRDSPLHF. The CDR3 nucleotides read TGTGCCAGTAGTTCCCGGGACAGGGATTCACCCCTCCACTTT.

The rearrangement joins TRBV7-2 to TRBJ2-7; 8 bases align to TRBD2. The germline V gene has CDR1 SGHTA and CDR2 FQGNSA. The CDR3 is 14 residues long. The V and J ends lost 5 bases and 7 bases, in that order; junction bases with no gene match: 10. CDR3 sequence reads: CASSVTTSVGEQYF. DNA of the CDR3: TGTGCCAGCAGCGTAACGACTAGCGTGGGAGAGCAGTACTTC.

The gene calls are TRBV20-1 and TRBJ2-1, with 8 bases matching TRBD2. This CDR3 comprises 11 residues. The germline V gene has CDR1 DFQATT and CDR2 SNEGSKA (reference sequence). This chain's CDR3 is CSVRNGRGQFF. The CDR3 DNA reads TGCAGCGTTAGGAACGGGAGGGGACAGTTCTTC.

The chain joins TRBV4-1 to TRBJ2-2; perhaps TRBD1 as D (6 bases). V lost 4 bases, J lost 4 bases, and 13 bases lay in between. CDR3 size: 15 residues. Germline loops: CDR1 MGHRA, CDR2 YSYEKL. This chain's CDR3 is CASSLPDRFTGELFF. The CDR3, as DNA: TGCGCCAGCAGCCTCCCGGACAGATTCACCGGGGAGCTGTTTTTT.

This clone was seen a handful of times. The V gene is TRBV2, the J gene TRBJ2-7, with 9 bases lining up with TRBD2. The CDR3 extends over 16 amino acids. Trimming removed 8 bases from V and 4 bases from J; junction bases left unmatched: 15. Germline V lookup: CDR1 SNHLY, CDR2 FYNNEI. CDR3 nucleotides: TGTGCCAGCCTCCGCTACCTAGCGGGAAGTCTGTACGAGCAGTACTTC. It codes for CASLRYLAGSLYEQYF.

The chain has TRBV5-6 and TRBJ2-4, with TRBD1 matching 8 bases. This CDR3 comprises 15 residues. Germline assignment: CDR1 SGHDT and CDR2 YYEEEE. V lost 2 bases to trimming and J lost 3 bases; unmatched junction nucleotides: 4. The CDR3 region is CASSFGQGFKNIQYF. The CDR3, as DNA: TGTGCCAGCAGCTTCGGACAGGGTTTCAAAAACATTCAGTACTTC.

The chain's CDR3 is CASSLRQGPGGYTF. The CDR3 DNA sequence: TGTGCCAGCAGCTTGCGTCAGGGGCCGGGTGGCTACACCTTC. The chain employs TRBV5-5 and TRBJ1-2; D perhaps matches TRBD1 (6 bases). The CDR3 loop spans 14 amino acids. The V end lost 1 base, the J end lost 7 bases, and 14 bases lay between the germline ends. Germline CDR1 reads SGHKS; CDR2 reads YYEKEE (reference sequence).

V and J are TRBV9 and TRBJ2-1, with 7 bases aligning to TRBD1. Germline CDR1 and CDR2: SGDLS and YYNGEE. The CDR3 is made up of 12 amino acids. V was pared by 2 bases and J by 10 bases, with 3 bases of the junction left unmatched. This CDR3 is CASSVGQTEQFF. The CDR3 bases are TGTGCCAGCAGCGTGGGACAGACGGAGCAGTTCTTC.

This sequence joins TRBV11-2 and TRBJ2-1, with 8 bases fitting TRBD1. J was trimmed by 1 base and V by 4 bases; bases with no gene match: 3. CDR1 is SGHAT, CDR2 FQNNGV, per germline. The length of the CDR3 is 15 residues. CDR3 nucleotide sequence: TGTGCCAGCAGCTCCGGGACAGGATCCTACAATGAGCAGTTCTTC. Encoded protein: CASSSGTGSYNEQFF. Using reference TRBV11-2 and TRBJ2-1 for the parts outside the CDR3, the full variable domain is EAGVAQSPRYKIIEKRQSVAFWCNPISGHATLYWYQQILGQGPKLLIQFQNNGVVDDSQLPKDRFSAERLKGVDSTLKIQPAKLEDSAVYLCASSSGTGSYNEQFFGPGTRLTVL.

This sequence joins TRBV27 and TRBJ2-5, with TRBD1 matching 7 bases. The germline V gene encodes CDR1 MNHEY and CDR2 SMNVEV (reference sequence). The CDR3 is 14 residues long. V shed 3 bases and J 8 bases; nucleotides not matched to a gene: 9. The CDR3 here is CASSFTGTDGTQYF. The CDR3 bases are TGTGCCAGCAGTTTCACCGGGACAGACGGCACCCAGTACTTC.

This sequence joins TRBV6-1 and TRBJ2-7; D is possibly TRBD1 (6 bases). The germline CDR1 and CDR2 sequences are MNHNS and SASEGT. This CDR3 has 14 residues. Trimming removed 0 bases from V and 0 bases from J, with 6 bases in between. The CDR3 spells CASSEAGHSYEQYF. CDR3 sequence (DNA): TGTGCCAGCAGTGAAGCGGGACACTCCTACGAGCAGTACTTC.

The chain uses TRBV12-3 or TRBV12-4 and TRBJ2-1, with 12 bases fitting TRBD2. V dropped 6 bases and J dropped 10; count of bases not matched to a gene: 4. The CDR3 contains 13 residues. CDR3 DNA sequence: TGTGCCAGCAGCCGGACTAGCGGGAAAGAGCAGTTCTTC. Protein product: CASSRTSGKEQFF.

The chain has TRBV4-1 and TRBJ2-1, with 9 bases that match TRBD2. The CDR3 has 17 residues. J was trimmed by 8 bases and V by 3 bases; bases with no gene match: 14. Germline CDR1 MGHRA, CDR2 YSYEKL. CDR3 nucleotide sequence: TGCGCCAGCAGCCATGGGAGCGGGAGGCCCTACTTGGATGAGCAGTTCTTC. Amino acid sequence: CASSHGSGRPYLDEQFF.

The gene calls are TRBV5-1 and TRBJ2-5, with 8 bases aligning to TRBD1. Germline values: CDR1 SGHRS, CDR2 YFSETQ. With 2 bases clipped from V and 2 bases from J, the junction kept 5 bases outside the gene matches. The CDR3 totals 15 residues. In DNA form, the CDR3 reads TGCGCCAGCAGCTTCACAGGGGGGTTACAAGAGACCCAGTACTTC. Translated: CASSFTGGLQETQYF.

The V gene is TRBV5-1, the J gene TRBJ2-7, with a tentative D call TRBD1 (5 bases). Per germline, CDR1 SGHRS and CDR2 YFSETQ. Deletions cut 1 base from V and 6 bases from J, with 5 bases between. The CDR3 is 11 residues long. DNA of the CDR3: TGCGCCAGCAGCTTGACAGGCGAGCAGTACTTC. Translation gives CASSLTGEQYF.

This clone was counted a single time. J is TRBJ2-5 and V is TRBV28; 8 nucleotides line up with TRBD1. After removal of 4 bases from V and 1 base from J, the junction contained 5 bases not matched to a gene. CDR3 length: 15 residues. Germline CDR1 reads MDHEN; CDR2 reads SYDVKM. The CDR3 DNA sequence: TGTGCCAGCAGTTGGACAGGGCTGGGCCAAGAGACCCAGTACTTC. This codes for CASSWTGLGQETQYF.

The rearrangement links TRBV5-1 to TRBJ1-2; 9 positions match TRBD1. Germline loops: CDR1 SGHRS, CDR2 YFSETQ. The CDR3 length is 16 residues. Germline trimming cut 4 bases from V and 4 bases from J; bases unmatched to any gene: 11. The CDR3 sequence: CASSPGTGNDGYGYTF. The CDR3 DNA reads TGCGCCAGCAGCCCGGGGACAGGGAACGACGGCTATGGCTACACCTTC.

The chain couples TRBV2 to TRBJ2-1; possible D gene TRBD2, 6 bases. Germline CDR1 reads SNHLY; CDR2 reads FYNNEI. V lost 7 bases, J lost 7 bases, and 14 bases lay in between. The CDR3 length is 13 residues. The CDR3 loop is CASKISGANEQFF. The CDR3 nucleotides are TGTGCCAGCAAAATTAGCGGAGCAAATGAGCAGTTCTTC.

The chain is built from TRBV15 and TRBJ2-5; possibly TRBD2 for D (6 bases). The CDR3 extends over 16 amino acids. V was shortened by 3 bases and J by 2 bases, with 16 bases between the two germline ends. Germline CDR1 is LNHNV and CDR2 is YYDKDF (reference sequence). CDR3 DNA sequence: TGTGCCACCAGCAGTCCTCCCCTAGCGAATCAAGAGACCCAGTACTTC. Amino acid sequence: CATSSPPLANQETQYF.

The gene calls are TRBV9 and TRBJ2-4; TRBD2 matches at 9 bases. The trim removed 4 bases at V and 9 bases at J, leaving 11 bases unmatched. This CDR3 has 15 residues. The V gene's germline CDR1 is SGDLS and CDR2 YYNGEE. This CDR3 is CASSPAGGASAIQYF. In DNA, the CDR3 is TGTGCCAGCAGCCCGGCGGGGGGGGCCTCTGCCATTCAGTACTTC.

The table lists this clone with a count of one. This chain joins TRBV4-2 and TRBJ2-7, with TRBD2 identical over 7 bases. Looked up from germline, CDR1 is LGHNA and CDR2 is YNFKEQ. This CDR3 has 17 residues. The V gene end was trimmed by 2 bases and the J gene end by 0 bases; junction bases not matched to a gene: 10. The chain's CDR3 is CASSQIPAGRLSYEQYF. The DNA for the CDR3 is TGTGCCAGCAGCCAAATCCCAGCGGGAAGGCTCTCCTACGAGCAGTACTTC.